The entry below gives a single T cell receptor beta chain sequence along with its context. Sampling of each donor yielded at least one pre-ART PBMC sample and at least two post-ART PBMC samples. The data were taken from a study of long-term antiretroviral therapy in people with HIV. Sequencing used immunoSEQ v3.0 at survey level. The protocol was immunoSEQ multiplex PCR, while the TCRdb copy is restricted to in-frame clones and leaves out a portion. The sample yields about 20,000 clones, around 87% seen once. The CDR3 extends over 17 amino acids. The V gene end was trimmed by 5 bases and the J gene end by 8 bases; junction bases not matched to a gene: 13. The germline V gene has CDR1 MDHEN and CDR2 SYDVKM.

The material was unsorted PBMCs, obtained 2.6 years after starting antiretroviral therapy. This sequence joins TRBV28 and TRBJ2-1, with 12 bases aligning to TRBD2. This clonotype was obtained from a woman aged 45-65 years with HIV. CDR3 sequence: CASSQPLLAGGGDEQFF. CDR3 in DNA: TGTGCCAGCAGTCAGCCGCTACTAGCGGGAGGAGGGGATGAGCAGTTCTTC.